Presented here are 27 T cell receptor beta chains from one specimen sequenced in a study of T-cell reconstitution after alpha-beta-depleted transplantation in children (dated by TCRdb to the mid-2010s). Libraries were made using PCR. This sample was sequenced with an Illumina HiSeq 2500. Molecular barcoding was employed in the preparation of TCR libraries, with unique molecular identifiers being used to normalize TCRbeta repertoire quantification. TCRdb reprocessing: public reads trimmed at Q25 with fastp, clones called with MiXCR, in-frame beta chains kept. Under each unique CDR3 protein, matching rows form one entry showing the most common genes and DNA. Here the sample has 200,000 or so distinct CDR3 sequences; 6.3% occur a single time. Under 6% of the sample goes to the ten largest clones. Explained via the paper, the treatment or condition label denotes: allogeneic hematopoietic cell transplantation with graft depleted of TCRalphabeta T cells and CD19 B cells.

Sample: PBMCs, taken before TCRalphabeta/CD19-depleted stem cell transplant. The receptors stem from a girl under three years old with combined immunodeficiency, due to receive a stem cell transplant.

The V call is TRBV12-3 or TRBV12-4, the J call TRBJ2-7, with D unresolved. The CDR3 is 14 amino acids. Trimming removed 6 bases from V and 0 bases from J, with 12 bases in between. CDR3 protein: CASSPGVGSYEQYF. As DNA, the CDR3 is TGTGCCAGCAGCCCTGGGGTGGGCTCCTACGAGCAGTACTTC.

At least ten counts were recorded for this clonotype. V gene TRBV24-1 combines with J gene TRBJ1-4; 8 bases are shared with TRBD1. The CDR3 loop spans 15 amino acids. V shed 4 bases and J 0 bases; nucleotides not matched to a gene: 0. Germline CDR1 reads KGHDR; CDR2 reads SFDVKD. The CDR3 sequence is CATSEGQATNEKLFF. The CDR3 nucleotides are TGTGCCACCAGTGAGGGACAGGCAACTAATGAAAAACTGTTTTTT.

This clonotype appeared many times. The chain uses TRBV12-3 or TRBV12-4 and TRBJ2-1, with D maybe TRBD1 (5 bases). V was pared by 7 bases and J by 8 bases, with 12 bases between. The CDR3 is 12 amino acids. The CDR3 loop reads CASTRGLDEQFF. The CDR3, as DNA: TGTGCCAGCACTAGGGGCTTGGATGAGCAGTTCTTC.

A few counts support this clonotype. This chain uses TRBV29-1 with TRBJ2-5; D perhaps matches TRBD2 (5 bases). The CDR3 spans 17 residues. From germline, CDR1 is SQVTM and CDR2 ANQGSEA. The ends were cut back, 0 bases at V and 3 bases at J, with 20 bases in the middle. CDR3 bases: TGCAGCGTTGAAGATCTCCCAGGAAGGAGGACGGAAGAGACCCAGTACTTC. This translates into CSVEDLPGRRTEETQYF. Looking up the rest from reference TRBV29-1 and TRBJ2-5 gives the full variable domain: SAVISQKPSRDICQRGTSLTIQCQVDSQVTMMFWYRQQPGQSLTLIATANQGSEATYESGFVIDKFPISRPNLTFSTLTVSNMSPEDSSIYLCSVEDLPGRRTEETQYFGPGTRLLVL.

This clonotype was seen repeatedly, ten times or more. The rearrangement links TRBV7-6 to TRBJ1-6; 10 bases map to TRBD1. Per germline, CDR1 SGHVS and CDR2 FNYEAQ. This CDR3 region has 15 residues. V gave up 3 bases and J gave up 9 bases; unmatched junction bases: 5. The DNA for the CDR3 is TGTGCCAGCAGCTTGGCGACAGGGGGCGGTTCACCCCTCCACTTT. Translated: CASSLATGGGSPLHF.

In its sample, this clonotype was seen many times. The rearrangement joins TRBV11-2 to TRBJ2-7, with 12 nucleotides matching TRBD2. This CDR3 has 14 residues. Unmatched junction bases numbered 6, after V lost 5 bases and J lost 7 bases. The V gene's germline CDR1 is SGHAT and CDR2 FQNNGV. The CDR3 region is CASSRTSGAGEQYF. CDR3 sequence (DNA): TGTGCCAGCAGCCGGACTAGCGGGGCTGGGGAGCAGTACTTC.

Only a few counts were recorded for this clonotype. The rearrangement links TRBV27 to TRBJ2-1; 9 positions match TRBD2. J gave up 2 bases and V 6 bases, and 11 bases lay outside the gene matches. CDR3 length equals 17 residues. In germline, CDR1 is MNHEY, CDR2 SMNVEV (reference sequence). The CDR3 sequence: CASSAGGGPGPYNEQFF. The CDR3 DNA follows: TGTGCCAGCAGCGCGGGGGGGGGCCCGGGTCCCTACAATGAGCAGTTCTTC.

This clonotype was seen at least ten times. The V call is TRBV29-1, the J call TRBJ2-7, with D possibly being TRBD1 or TRBD2 (6 bases each). Germline V gene data show CDR1 as SQVTM and CDR2 as ANQGSEA. The CDR3 has 15 amino acids. V gave up 4 bases and J gave up 4 bases, with 20 bases separating them. CDR3 sequence (DNA): TGCAGCGTTGGGCTCCGGGGGCCTAGAGGGTACGAGCAGTACTTC. Translated, it gives CSVGLRGPRGYEQYF.

The chain is built from TRBV28 and TRBJ2-3; no definite D call. Germline CDR1 reads MDHEN; CDR2 reads SYDVKM. There are 13 residues in the CDR3. V was pared by 1 base and J by 4 bases, with 6 bases between. CDR3 in amino acids: CASSLSPPDTQYF. The CDR3 DNA reads as TGTGCCAGCAGTTTATCCCCCCCAGATACGCAGTATTTT.

This clonotype was found many times. This chain uses TRBV24-1 with TRBJ2-5, with D perhaps given as TRBD1 or TRBD2 (5 bases each). The germline CDR1 and CDR2 sequences are KGHDR and SFDVKD. The CDR3 is 14 amino acids. Trimming left V 3 bases short and J 5 bases short, with 12 bases between. CDR3: CATSDPDGAETQYF. In nucleotides, the CDR3 is TGTGCCACCAGTGATCCGGACGGGGCGGAGACCCAGTACTTC.

The sample holds many counts of this clonotype. The chain recombines TRBV3-1 with TRBJ2-1; TRBD2 might be the D (5 bases). V lost 1 base and J 8 bases, leaving 21 bases between the germline ends. From germline, CDR1 is LGHDT and CDR2 YNNKEL (reference sequence). There are 17 residues in the CDR3. The CDR3 protein is CASSQVPKRTFADEQFF. The CDR3 region has the DNA TGTGCCAGCAGCCAAGTCCCAAAGCGGACCTTTGCCGATGAGCAGTTCTTC.

This clonotype was seen at least ten times. The V call is TRBV12-3 or TRBV12-4, the J call TRBJ2-1; D is perhaps TRBD2 (7 bases). This CDR3 region has 15 residues. Deletions cut 8 bases from V and 3 bases from J, with 17 bases between. DNA of the CDR3: TGTGCCAGCCTAGGGGCGGGGGCCCTCTACAATGAGCAGTTCTTC. As protein: CASLGAGALYNEQFF.

This clonotype was seen at least ten times. V usage is TRBV24-1 and J usage is TRBJ2-1; a weak D match, TRBD1 (5 bases). The length of the CDR3 is 13 residues. V was shortened by 4 bases and J by 4 bases, with 7 bases between the two germline ends. Germline V gives CDR1 KGHDR, CDR2 SFDVKD. CDR3 sequence reads: CATSEDSYNEQFF. CDR3 nucleotides: TGTGCCACCAGTGAAGACAGTTACAATGAGCAGTTCTTC.

This clonotype was seen at least ten times. The chain uses TRBV20-1 and TRBJ2-1, with unresolved D. The length of the CDR3 is 12 residues. V was pared by 6 bases and J by 0 bases, with 6 bases between. Per the germline V gene, CDR1 is DFQATT and CDR2 is SNEGSKA (reference sequence). The CDR3 here is CSADGSYNEQFF. The CDR3 DNA sequence: TGCAGTGCGGACGGCTCCTACAATGAGCAGTTCTTC.

This clonotype has just a few counts. The rearrangement links TRBV7-9 to TRBJ2-7; the D gene could be TRBD1 or TRBD2 (6 bases each). The CDR3 sequence is 15 residues long. Trimming pared 4 bases from V and 4 bases from J, leaving 17 bases between. The germline gives CDR1 SEHNR, CDR2 FQNEAQ (reference sequence). CDR3 nucleotide sequence: TGTGCCAGCAGCTCGCGCGGGGACACTATTTACGAGCAGTACTTC. Translated, it gives CASSSRGDTIYEQYF.

The chain couples TRBV6-1 to TRBJ1-1; 7 bases align to TRBD1. The CDR3 is 14 amino acids. V shed 6 bases and J 2 bases; nucleotides not matched to a gene: 6. CDR1 is MNHNS and CDR2 is SASEGT in the germline V gene. Here the CDR3 DNA reads TGTGCCAGCAGGGAGACAGGGACCAACACTGAAGCTTTCTTT. Residues: CASRETGTNTEAFF.

This clonotype was detected ten times or more. The CDR3 protein is CASSEPGVGAFF. In DNA, the CDR3 is TGTGCCAGCAGTGAACCTGGGGTAGGAGCTTTCTTT. This chain connects TRBV25-1 to TRBJ1-1; no firm D call. V was shortened by 2 bases and J by 10 bases, with 11 bases between the two germline ends. Germline lookup yields CDR1 MGHDK and CDR2 SYGVNS. The CDR3 covers 12 residues.

This clonotype was observed many times. The V gene is TRBV2, the J gene TRBJ2-7; D remains unclear. Trimming cost V 5 bases and J 6 bases, with 5 bases left between them. Germline V gene sequence: CDR1 SNHLY, CDR2 FYNNEI. CDR3 length equals 10 residues. DNA of the CDR3: TGTGCCAGCAGTTATAGCGAGCAGTACTTC. Translating it yields CASSYSEQYF.

This clonotype was counted many times. The DNA for the CDR3 is TGTGCCAGCAGCGAACTAGCGGGAGTGAATGAGCAGTTCTTC. It encodes CASSELAGVNEQFF. The chain uses TRBV7-9 and TRBJ2-1; 11 bases are a match to TRBD2. CDR3 length equals 14 residues. Germline CDR1 SEHNR, CDR2 FQNEAQ (reference sequence). V lost 5 bases to trimming and J lost 7 bases; unmatched junction nucleotides: 4.

This clonotype was found many times. This chain connects TRBV29-1 to TRBJ2-1; no clear D. Germline V CDR1 and CDR2: SQVTM, ANQGSEA. V was cut by 0 bases and J by 3 bases, with 12 bases left in between. This CDR3 has 15 amino acids. CDR3 sequence: CSVEDGEDHYNEQFF. The CDR3 DNA is TGCAGCGTTGAAGACGGCGAGGACCACTACAATGAGCAGTTCTTC.

This clonotype was detected ten times or more. V usage is TRBV20-1 and J usage is TRBJ1-2; D remains ambiguous. The germline V gene encodes CDR1 DFQATT and CDR2 SNEGSKA (reference sequence). The CDR3 is 13 residues long. Deletions cut 3 bases from V and 5 bases from J, with 13 bases between. CDR3 bases: TGCAGTGCTAGTGATAACGTCCCTTATGGCTACACCTTC. It encodes CSASDNVPYGYTF.

At least ten counts were recorded for this clonotype. The rearrangement uses TRBV12-3 or TRBV12-4 and TRBJ2-1; 8 nucleotides align to TRBD1. This CDR3 has 16 amino acids. The trim removed 2 bases at V and 2 bases at J, leaving 5 bases unmatched. In DNA, the CDR3 is TGTGCCAGCAGTTTATCATGGGACAGGCCCTACAATGAGCAGTTCTTC. It specifies CASSLSWDRPYNEQFF.

This clonotype showed up many times. The gene calls are TRBV28 and TRBJ2-1, with 7 bases aligning to TRBD2. Losses at the gene ends were 4 bases for V and 4 bases for J; bases not matched to a gene: 7. The CDR3 runs 15 residues. Germline V CDR1 and CDR2: MDHEN, SYDVKM. As DNA, the CDR3 is TGTGCCAGCAGTTGGGAGGGAGGGCCTTACAATGAGCAGTTCTTC. Its translation: CASSWEGGPYNEQFF.

This clonotype was observed many times. The chain couples TRBV20-1 to TRBJ2-7; no clear D gene. Trimming removed 3 bases from V and 2 bases from J, with 11 bases in between. This CDR3 contains 13 residues. Germline V lookup: CDR1 DFQATT, CDR2 SNEGSKA (reference sequence). The CDR3 nucleotides are TGCAGTGCTAGGCCGGATGGGACCTACGAGCAGTACTTC. Its translation is CSARPDGTYEQYF.

The chain couples TRBV29-1 to TRBJ1-2; D is possibly TRBD1 (6 bases). The CDR3 extends over 16 amino acids. Germline V gene sequence: CDR1 SQVTM, CDR2 ANQGSEA. Trimming cost V 0 bases and J 2 bases, with 16 bases left between them. The DNA for the CDR3 is TGCAGCGTTGAAGAGGGACCTGGACAGCCGAACTATGGCTACACCTTC. This encodes CSVEEGPGQPNYGYTF.

This clonotype was observed a handful of times. This could be a read error, since a much larger clone is one nucleotide away. The V and J genes are TRBV5-5 and TRBJ2-7, with 11 bases fitting TRBD2. V lost 4 bases and J lost 0; bases outside the gene matches: 3. The CDR3 extends over 15 amino acids. CDR1 SGHKS and CDR2 YYEKEE come from the germline V gene (reference sequence). The CDR3 loop reads CASSQGLAASYEQYF. The DNA of the CDR3 is TGTGCCAGCAGCCAGGGACTAGCGGCCTCCTACGAGCAGTACTTC.

This clonotype was counted at least ten times. As DNA, the CDR3 is TGTGCCAGCAGCGGAGGGACAGGTGACTCCTATAATTCACCCCTCCACTTT. Its protein product is CASSGGTGDSYNSPLHF. V is TRBV9 and J is TRBJ1-6; 8 bases agree with TRBD1. This CDR3 comprises 17 residues. V shed 3 bases, J shed 0 bases, and the junction held 5 bases outside the gene matches. The germline V gene has CDR1 SGDLS and CDR2 YYNGEE.